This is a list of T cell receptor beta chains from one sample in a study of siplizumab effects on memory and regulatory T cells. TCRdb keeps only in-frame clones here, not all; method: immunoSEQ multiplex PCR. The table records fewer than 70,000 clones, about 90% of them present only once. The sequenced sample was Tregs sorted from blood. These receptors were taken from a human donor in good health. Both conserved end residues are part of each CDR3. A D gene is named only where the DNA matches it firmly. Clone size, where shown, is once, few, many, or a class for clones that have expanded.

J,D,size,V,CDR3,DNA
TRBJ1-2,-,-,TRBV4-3,CASSQGALGGYTF,TGCGCCAGCAGCCAAGGGGCCTTGGGGGGCTACACCTTC
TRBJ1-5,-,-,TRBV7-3,CASSLIGGQPQHF,TGTGCCAGCAGCTTAATAGGGGGGCAGCCCCAGCATTTT
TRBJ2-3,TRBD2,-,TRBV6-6,CASKIGTSGRSDTQYF,TGTGCCAGCAAAATCGGGACTAGCGGGAGATCAGATACGCAGTATTTT
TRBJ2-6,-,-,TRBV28,CASSSRGRLPTGANVLTF,TGTGCCAGCAGTTCCCGAGGGAGGCTACCCACTGGGGCCAACGTCCTGACTTTC
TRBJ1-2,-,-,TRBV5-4,CASSFPGTSGYGYTF,TGTGCCAGCAGCTTTCCAGGGACTTCGGGCTATGGCTACACCTTC
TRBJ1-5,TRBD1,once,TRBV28,CASRWTGYQPQHF,TGTGCCAGCAGATGGACAGGTTATCAGCCCCAGCATTTT
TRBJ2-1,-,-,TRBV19,CASSIKEGHEQFF,TGTGCCAGTAGTATCAAGGAAGGACATGAGCAGTTCTTC
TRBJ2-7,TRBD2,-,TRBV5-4,CASSQGLATEQYF,TGTGCCAGCAGCCAGGGACTAGCAACCGAGCAGTACTTC
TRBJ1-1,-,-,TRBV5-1,CASRKGGGTEAFF,TGCGCCAGCAGAAAGGGGGGAGGCACTGAAGCTTTCTTT
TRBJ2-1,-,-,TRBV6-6,CASSYIRGGEQFF,TGTGCCAGCAGTTATATCCGGGGCGGTGAGCAGTTCTTC
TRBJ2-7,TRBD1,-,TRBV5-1,CASSVGQNYEQYF,TGCGCCAGCAGCGTGGGACAGAACTACGAGCAGTACTTC
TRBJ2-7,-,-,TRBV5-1,CASSLADPYEQYF,TGCGCCAGCAGCTTGGCCGATCCCTACGAGCAGTACTTC
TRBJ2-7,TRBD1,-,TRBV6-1,CASSRTQGAYEQYF,TGTGCCAGCAGTAGAACACAGGGGGCCTACGAGCAGTACTTC
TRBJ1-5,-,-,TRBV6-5,CASSYTRTRNNQPQHF,TGTGCCAGCAGTTACACCCGGACACGAAACAATCAGCCCCAGCATTTT
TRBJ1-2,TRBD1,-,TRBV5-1,CASSPGTGGGYTF,TGCGCCAGCAGCCCCGGGACAGGGGGTGGCTACACCTTC
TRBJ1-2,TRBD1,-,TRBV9,CASSARQGFGYGYTF,TGTGCCAGCAGCGCACGACAGGGCTTTGGGTATGGCTACACCTTC
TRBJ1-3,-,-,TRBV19,CASSPRTAGNTIYF,TGTGCCAGTAGTCCCCGGACAGCTGGAAACACCATATATTTT
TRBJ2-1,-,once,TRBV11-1,CASSSSVEYEQFF,TGTGCCAGCAGCTCAAGCGTGGAGTATGAGCAGTTCTTC
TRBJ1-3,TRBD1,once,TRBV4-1,CASSQVSGQGYTIYF,TGCGCCAGCAGCCAAGTCTCCGGACAGGGCTACACCATATATTTT
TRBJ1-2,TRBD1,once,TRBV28,CASDRDRGVAVYGYTF,TGTGCCAGTGACCGGGACAGGGGGGTCGCGGTCTATGGCTACACCTTC
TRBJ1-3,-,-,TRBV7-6,CASSPLDDGNTIYF,TGTGCCAGCAGCCCATTGGATGATGGAAACACCATATATTTT
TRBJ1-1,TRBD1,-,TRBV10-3,CAIMGYRGEDTEAFF,TGTGCCATCATGGGCTACAGGGGCGAGGACACTGAAGCTTTCTTT
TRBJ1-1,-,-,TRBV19,CASSWGYTEAFF,TGTGCCAGTAGTTGGGGGTACACTGAAGCTTTCTTT
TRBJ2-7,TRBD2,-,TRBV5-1,CASSTGTSGRYEQYF,TGCGCCAGCAGCACTGGGACTAGCGGGAGATACGAGCAGTACTTC